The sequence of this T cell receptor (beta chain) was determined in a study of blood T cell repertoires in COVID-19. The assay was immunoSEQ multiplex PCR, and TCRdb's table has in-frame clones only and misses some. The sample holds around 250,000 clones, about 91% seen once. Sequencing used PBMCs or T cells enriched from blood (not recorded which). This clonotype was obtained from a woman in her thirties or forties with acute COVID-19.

The CDR3 bases are TGTGCTAGTGGCCTCAGGGAAGAGACCCAGTACTTC. It is translated as CASGLREETQYF. This chain uses TRBV12-5 with TRBJ2-5; tentative D call: TRBD1 (5 bases). The CDR3 has 12 amino acids. V was pared by 6 bases and J by 3 bases, with 8 bases between. Germline V gene data show CDR1 as LGHNT and CDR2 as FRNRAP.